The clone carrying this T cell receptor beta chain has a handful of counts. Looked up from germline, CDR1 is LGHDT and CDR2 is YNNKEL (reference sequence). V was trimmed by 4 bases and J by 7 bases, leaving 22 bases between them. The CDR3 consists of 17 residues. TCRdb re-analysed the 5' RACE reads in MiXCR, keeping a single row per CDR3 protein. The table has some 80,000 distinct CDR3 sequences, 4.5% to 6% seen once. The data were obtained in a study of early T cells in non-severe SARS-CoV-2 infection. Study overall: Sequencing of bulk RNA from unsorted whole blood was done, without chain pairing.

The sample was whole blood, taken at baseline. This sequence was found in an adult who was a healthcare worker with PCR-confirmed SARS-CoV-2 infection or an uninfected control (not recorded which). The rearrangement joins TRBV3-1 to TRBJ1-4, with TRBD1 as a possible D gene (6 bases). In nucleotides, the CDR3 is TGTGCCAGCAGCCGCGAGTACAGGGCGGAACGCGGTGAAAAACTGTTTTTT. Protein sequence: CASSREYRAERGEKLFF.